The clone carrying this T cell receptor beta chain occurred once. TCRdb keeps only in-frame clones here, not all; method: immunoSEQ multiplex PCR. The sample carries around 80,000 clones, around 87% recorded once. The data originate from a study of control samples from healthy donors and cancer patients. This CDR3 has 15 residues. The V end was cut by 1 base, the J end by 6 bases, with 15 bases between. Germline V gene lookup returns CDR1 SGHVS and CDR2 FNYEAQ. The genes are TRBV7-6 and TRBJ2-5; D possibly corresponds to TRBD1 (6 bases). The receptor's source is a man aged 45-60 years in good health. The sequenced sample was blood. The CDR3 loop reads CASSLGSQGIQTQYF. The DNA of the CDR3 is TGTGCCAGCAGCTTAGGGTCCCAGGGGATTCAGACCCAGTACTTC.